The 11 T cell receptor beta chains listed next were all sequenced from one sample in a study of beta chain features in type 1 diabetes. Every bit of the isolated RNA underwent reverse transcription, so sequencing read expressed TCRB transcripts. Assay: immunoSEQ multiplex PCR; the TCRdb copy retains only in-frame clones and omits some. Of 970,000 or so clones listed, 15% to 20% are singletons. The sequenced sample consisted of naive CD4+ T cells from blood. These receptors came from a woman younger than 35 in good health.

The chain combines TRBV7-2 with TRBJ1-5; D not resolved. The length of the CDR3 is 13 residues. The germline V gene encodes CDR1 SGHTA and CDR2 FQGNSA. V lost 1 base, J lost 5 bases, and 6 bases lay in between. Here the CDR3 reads CASSLEDHQPQHF. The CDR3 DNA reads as TGTGCCAGCAGCTTAGAGGACCATCAGCCCCAGCATTTT.

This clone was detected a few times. The CDR3 loop reads CASSAHGTSGTAEQFF. CDR3 DNA: TGTGCCAGCAGCGCCCATGGGACTAGCGGGACAGCGGAGCAGTTCTTC. V is TRBV9 and J is TRBJ2-1, with TRBD2 matching over 13 bases. The junction had 10 bases not matched to a gene; V was cut back by 3 bases and J by 10 bases. CDR1 is SGDLS and CDR2 is YYNGEE in the germline V gene. This CDR3 is 16 amino acids long.

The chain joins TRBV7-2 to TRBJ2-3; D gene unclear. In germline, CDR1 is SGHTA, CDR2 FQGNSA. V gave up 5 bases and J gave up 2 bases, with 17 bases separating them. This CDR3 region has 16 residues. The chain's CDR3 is CASSGLPRWSTDTQYF. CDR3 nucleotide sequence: TGTGCCAGCAGCGGTCTCCCGAGGTGGTCCACAGATACGCAGTATTTT.

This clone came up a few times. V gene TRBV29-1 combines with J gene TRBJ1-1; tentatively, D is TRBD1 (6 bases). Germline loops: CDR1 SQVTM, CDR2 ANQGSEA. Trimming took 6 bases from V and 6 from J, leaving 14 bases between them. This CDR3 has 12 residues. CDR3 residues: CSVGGQSAEAFF. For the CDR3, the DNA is TGCAGCGTCGGGGGGCAATCCGCTGAAGCTTTCTTT.

This CDR3 reads CASSSDRGGVRAFF. The CDR3 DNA follows: TGCGCCAGCAGCTCGGACAGGGGAGGTGTAAGAGCTTTCTTT. This sequence joins TRBV5-1 and TRBJ1-1; 9 bases map to TRBD1. CDR3 size: 14 residues. The V segment lost 3 bases and the J segment 10 bases; nucleotides outside the gene matches: 10. Per the germline V gene, CDR1 is SGHRS and CDR2 is YFSETQ.

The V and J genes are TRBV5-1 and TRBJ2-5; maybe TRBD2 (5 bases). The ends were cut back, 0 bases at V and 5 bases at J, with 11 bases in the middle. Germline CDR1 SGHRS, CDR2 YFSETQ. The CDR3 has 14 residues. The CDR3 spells CASSLEVGVETQYF. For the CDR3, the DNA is TGCGCCAGCAGCTTGGAGGTCGGGGTGGAGACCCAGTACTTC.

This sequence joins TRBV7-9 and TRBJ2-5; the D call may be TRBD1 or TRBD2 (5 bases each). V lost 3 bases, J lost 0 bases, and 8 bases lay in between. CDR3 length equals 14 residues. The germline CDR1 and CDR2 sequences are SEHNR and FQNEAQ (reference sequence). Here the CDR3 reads CASSFGAHQETQYF. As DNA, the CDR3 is TGTGCCAGCAGCTTCGGGGCTCACCAAGAGACCCAGTACTTC.

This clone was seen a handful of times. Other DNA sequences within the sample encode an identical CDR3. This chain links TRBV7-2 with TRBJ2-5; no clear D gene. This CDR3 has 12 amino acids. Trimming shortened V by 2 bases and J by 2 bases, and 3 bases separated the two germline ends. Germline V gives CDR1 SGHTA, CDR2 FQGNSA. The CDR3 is CASSLQQETQYF. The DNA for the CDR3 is TGTGCCAGCAGCTTACAGCAAGAGACCCAGTACTTC.

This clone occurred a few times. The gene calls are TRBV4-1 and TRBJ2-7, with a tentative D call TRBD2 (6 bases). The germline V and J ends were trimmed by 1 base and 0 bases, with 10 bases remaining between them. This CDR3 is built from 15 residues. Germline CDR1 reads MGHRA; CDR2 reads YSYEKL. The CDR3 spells CASSQVGGNSYEQYF. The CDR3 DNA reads TGCGCCAGCAGCCAAGTTGGCGGGAACTCCTACGAGCAGTACTTC.

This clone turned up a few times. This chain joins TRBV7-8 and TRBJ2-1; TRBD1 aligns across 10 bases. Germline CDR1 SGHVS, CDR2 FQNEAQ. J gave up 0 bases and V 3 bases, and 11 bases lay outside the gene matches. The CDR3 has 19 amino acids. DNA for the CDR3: TGTGCCAGCAGCTTGGGGGACAGGGGTAAAATGAGCTCCTACAATGAGCAGTTCTTC. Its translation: CASSLGDRGKMSSYNEQFF. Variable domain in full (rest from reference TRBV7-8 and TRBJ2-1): GAGVSQSPRYKVAKRGQDVALRCDPISGHVSLFWYQQALGQGPEFLTYFQNEAQLDKSGLPSDRFFAERPEGSVSTLKIQRTQQEDSAVYLCASSLGDRGKMSSYNEQFFGPGTRLTVL.

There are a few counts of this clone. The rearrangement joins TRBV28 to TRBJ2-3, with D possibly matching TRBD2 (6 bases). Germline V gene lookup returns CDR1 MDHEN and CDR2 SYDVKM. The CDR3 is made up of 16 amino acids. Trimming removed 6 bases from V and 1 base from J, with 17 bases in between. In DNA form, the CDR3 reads TGTGCCAGCAGCCGGGAGATGATGGGGGGCACAGATACGCAGTATTTT. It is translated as CASSREMMGGTDTQYF. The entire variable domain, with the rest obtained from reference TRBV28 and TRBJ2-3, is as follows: DVKVTQSSRYLVKRTGEKVFLECVQDMDHENMFWYRQDPGLGLRLIYFSYDVKMKEKGDIPEGYSVSREKKERFSLILESASTNQTSMYLCASSREMMGGTDTQYFGPGTRLTVL.